This T cell receptor (beta chain) comes out of a study of somatic mutations in cytotoxic T cells in rheumatoid arthritis. Study observations and caveats: Patients with a largest CD8+ clone exceeding 20% of CD8+ cells numbered 8 of 65. Among rheumatoid arthritis patients and age-matched healthy controls, CD8+ T-cell clonality was not significantly different.

As to this clone: Antigen specificity is unknown.

The CDR3 contains 15 residues. The germline V gene has CDR1 WNHNN and CDR2 SYGVQD (reference sequence). V was trimmed by 3 bases and J by 3 bases, leaving 11 bases between them. Only in-frame clones appear in the TCRdb table, and some are missing; sequencing was by immunoSEQ multiplex PCR. The sample carries 15,000 to 20,000 clones, around 80% recorded once. The clonotype was recovered from an adult with rheumatoid arthritis. Sequenced input: CD8+ T cells sorted from blood. The chain uses TRBV10-1 and TRBJ2-2; D uncertain. The CDR3 loop reads CASSEYRMYTGELFF. CDR3 coding DNA: TGCGCCAGCAGTGAATATCGGATGTACACCGGGGAGCTGTTTTTT.